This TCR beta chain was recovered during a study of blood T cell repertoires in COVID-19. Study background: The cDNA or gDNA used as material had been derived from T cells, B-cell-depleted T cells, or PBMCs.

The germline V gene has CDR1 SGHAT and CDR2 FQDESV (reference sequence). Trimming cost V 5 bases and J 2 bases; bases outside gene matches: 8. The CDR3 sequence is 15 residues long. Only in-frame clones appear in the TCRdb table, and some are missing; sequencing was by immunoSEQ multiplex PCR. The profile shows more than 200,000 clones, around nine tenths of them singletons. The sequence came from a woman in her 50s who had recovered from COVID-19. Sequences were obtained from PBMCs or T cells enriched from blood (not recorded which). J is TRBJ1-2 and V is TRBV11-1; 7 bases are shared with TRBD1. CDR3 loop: CASSTYRGPNYGYTF. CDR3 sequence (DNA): TGTGCCAGCAGCACCTACAGGGGTCCCAACTATGGCTACACCTTC. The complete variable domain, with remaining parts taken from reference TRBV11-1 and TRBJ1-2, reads EAEVAQSPRYKITEKSQAVAFWCDPISGHATLYWYRQILGQGPELLVQFQDESVVDDSQLPKDRFSAERLKGVDSTLKIQPAELGDSAMYLCASSTYRGPNYGYTFGSGTRLTVV.